This TCR beta chain originates from a study of graft-versus-host responses after intestinal transplantation. Concerning this clone: The target antigen is unknown.

CDR1 is SGHTA, CDR2 FQGTGA, per germline. The CDR3 has 21 residues. Deletions cut 2 bases from V and 5 bases from J, with 33 bases between. Here immunoSEQ multiplex PCR was the method, and the copy in TCRdb shows in-frame clones only, minus some. The data show more than 65,000 clones, 85% to 90% seen once. General study results and limits: Allografts from individuals with graft-donor T cell macrochimerism displayed high graft-versus-host to host-versus-graft clonal ratios. Early post-transplant falls in HvG clones accompanied the peak levels of circulating GvH clones.

The sequenced sample was unstimulated CD4+ T cells sorted from spleen or lymph node cells, obtained before intestinal transplant. The chain carries TRBV7-3 and TRBJ1-1, with D perhaps TRBD1 (5 bases). The sequence was collected from a human donor who received an intestinal transplant. The CDR3 loop reads CASSLWDLIGGGTHQATEAFF. In DNA form, the CDR3 reads TGTGCCAGCAGCTTATGGGATCTCATCGGGGGTGGGACCCACCAGGCTACTGAAGCTTTCTTT.